This TCR beta chain was profiled in a study of shared clonotypes between healthy human individuals. General study findings and limits: Compared with clonotypes that all four donors shared, non-shared clonotypes had lower generation probabilities. Larger richness was generally estimated for naive than memory subsets. Among donors, sharing of clonotypes was expected to be affected by sequencing depth.

Repertoires were generated with immunoSEQ multiplex PCR, while TCRdb's copy carries only in-frame clones and drops some. This table holds around 1.1 million clones, approximately 80% found once. CDR1 and CDR2 from the germline V gene are SNHLY and FYNNEI. The length of the CDR3 is 14 residues. Trimming removed 3 bases from V and 1 base from J, with 9 bases in between. Notes on this clone: Its target is not known.

A CD45RA+ naive subset and a CD45RA-negative memory subset were split from CD4+ cells. The material sequenced was memory CD4+ T cells from PBMCs. Subset defined: CD45RA-negative fraction. This sequence joins TRBV2 and TRBJ2-5; D perhaps matches TRBD2 (6 bases). This sequence was found in a young man in good health. Some clones in this sample may be carry-over from other donors' samples. CDR3 residues: CASSDGSGQETQYF. In DNA, the CDR3 is TGTGCCAGCAGTGACGGTAGCGGCCAAGAGACCCAGTACTTC. The variable domain in full, completed from reference TRBV2 and TRBJ2-5, reads EPEVTQTPSHQVTQMGQEVILRCVPISNHLYFYWYRQILGQKVEFLVSFYNNEISEKSEIFDDQFSVERPDGSNFTLKIRSTKLEDSAMYFCASSDGSGQETQYFGPGTRLLVL.